The 32 T cell receptor beta chains presented below share a single source sample, sequenced in a study of spatial heterogeneity in lung cancer. Time point: sample taken at primary tumor resection. TCRdb re-called the 5' RACE reads with MiXCR, one entry per CDR3 protein. This sample has under 50,000 distinct CDR3 sequences, with approximately 5.5% found just once. The sample in question was PBMCs, obtained at surgery. Receptors were obtained from a female donor with early-stage non-small cell lung cancer.

In its sample, this clonotype was seen many times. The chain links TRBV7-8 to TRBJ1-2; no clear D gene. This CDR3 region has 12 residues. Germline assignment: CDR1 SGHVS and CDR2 FQNEAQ. V lost 0 bases and J lost 10, with 9 bases in between. In DNA, the CDR3 is TGTGCCAGCAGCTTAGCGGAAGGGAACTACACCTTC. It codes for CASSLAEGNYTF.

This clonotype was detected many times. The V and J genes are TRBV20-1 and TRBJ1-6; D unresolved. The V gene lost 6 bases and the J gene lost 3 bases, with 9 bases spanning the gap. From germline, CDR1 is DFQATT and CDR2 SNEGSKA (reference sequence). CDR3 length: 13 residues. CDR3 loop: CSASSGYNSPLHF. The CDR3 DNA is TGCAGTGCCTCATCCGGCTATAATTCACCCCTCCACTTT.

This clonotype was seen ten or more times. This chain uses TRBV7-2 with TRBJ1-2, with 7 bases matching TRBD1. The germline gives CDR1 SGHTA, CDR2 FQGNSA. The CDR3 spans 15 residues. The V segment lost 0 bases and the J segment 8 bases; nucleotides outside the gene matches: 9. CDR3 sequence reads: CASSLAQQGTGGYTF. The CDR3 DNA follows: TGTGCCAGCAGCTTAGCCCAACAGGGGACGGGAGGCTACACCTTC.

This clonotype has ten or more counts. The genes are TRBV29-1 and TRBJ2-3, with TRBD2 as a possible D gene (5 bases). The CDR3 spans 14 residues. The germline gives CDR1 SQVTM, CDR2 ANQGSEA. Trimming removed 4 bases from V and 1 base from J, with 12 bases in between. CDR3 coding DNA: TGCAGCGTTGGAGGGATTTCTGGCACAGATACGCAGTATTTT. It translates to CSVGGISGTDTQYF.

This clonotype was counted between two and nine times. The J gene is TRBJ1-1, the V gene TRBV4-1; TRBD1 matches at 8 bases. Germline CDR1 reads MGHRA; CDR2 reads YSYEKL. The V and J ends lost 2 bases and 3 bases, in that order; junction bases with no gene match: 2. The CDR3 has 14 amino acids. Written as DNA, the CDR3 is TGCGCCAGCAGCCAACTGACAGGGGACACTGAAGCTTTCTTT. Its translation: CASSQLTGDTEAFF.

This clonotype has at least ten counts. The chain uses TRBV7-8 and TRBJ2-2; D is possibly TRBD1 (5 bases). This CDR3 has 16 residues. Germline CDR1 and CDR2: SGHVS and FQNEAQ. Trimming removed 2 bases at V and 2 bases at J, with 12 bases between. In nucleotides, the CDR3 is TGTGCCAGCAGCTTACGAACAGGATTAAACACCGGGGAGCTGTTTTTT. This gives the protein CASSLRTGLNTGELFF. The whole variable domain, remainder taken from reference TRBV7-8 and TRBJ2-2, is GAGVSQSPRYKVAKRGQDVALRCDPISGHVSLFWYQQALGQGPEFLTYFQNEAQLDKSGLPSDRFFAERPEGSVSTLKIQRTQQEDSAVYLCASSLRTGLNTGELFFGEGSRLTVL.

This clonotype was observed many times. This rearrangement joins TRBV11-2 to TRBJ2-1, with D possibly being TRBD1 or TRBD2 (5 bases each). The CDR3 is 14 amino acids. Trimming left V 5 bases short and J 8 bases short, with 16 bases between. CDR1 and CDR2 from the germline V gene are SGHAT and FQNNGV. CDR3 sequence reads: CASSPRLGTDEQFF. In DNA form, the CDR3 reads TGTGCCAGCAGCCCCCGACTGGGGACCGATGAGCAGTTCTTC.

The chain links TRBV6-5 to TRBJ1-4, with 7 bases fitting TRBD1. The germline V gene encodes CDR1 MNHEY and CDR2 SVGAGI. Trimming took 2 bases from V and 2 from J; bases not matched to a gene: 5. The CDR3 spans 16 residues. In nucleotides, the CDR3 is TGTGCCAGCAGTTACGCCGGGACAGCTACTAATGAAAAACTGTTTTTT. It is translated as CASSYAGTATNEKLFF.

This clonotype was seen repeatedly, ten times or more. V is TRBV29-1 and J is TRBJ1-2; 8 bases line up with TRBD1. Germline V CDR1 and CDR2: SQVTM, ANQGSEA. This CDR3 contains 12 residues. The V gene end was trimmed by 7 bases and the J gene end by 7 bases; junction bases not matched to a gene: 8. This CDR3 is CSGTWTGSGYTF. CDR3 DNA sequence: TGCAGCGGAACCTGGACAGGGTCTGGCTACACCTTC.

This clonotype was counted a few times. The chain combines TRBV20-1 with TRBJ2-7, with D tentatively TRBD2 (5 bases). The CDR3 sequence is 14 residues long. Trimming cost V 3 bases and J 2 bases, with 14 bases left between them. CDR1 is DFQATT and CDR2 is SNEGSKA in the germline V gene (reference sequence). The CDR3 nucleotides are TGCAGTGCTAGTATAAACTCGAGGGCCTACGAGCAGTACTTC. Protein product: CSASINSRAYEQYF.

This sequence joins TRBV30 and TRBJ1-2, with 8 bases that match TRBD1. The CDR3 loop spans 14 amino acids. V was clipped by 8 bases and J by 7 bases; unmatched bases: 15. Germline V CDR1 and CDR2: GTSNPN, SVGIG (reference sequence). CDR3 nucleotides: TGTGCCCGCCGCAACGCCAGGGGGCTCGCTGGCTACACCTTC. Translated, it gives CARRNARGLAGYTF.

The table lists this clonotype with a few counts. The chain employs TRBV5-4 and TRBJ2-7; unclear D gene. V was shortened by 2 bases and J by 5 bases, with 8 bases between the two germline ends. The CDR3 totals 12 residues. The germline V gene has CDR1 SGHNT and CDR2 YYREEE (reference sequence). The CDR3 sequence: CASSLGRDEQYF. The CDR3 coding sequence is TGTGCCAGCAGCTTAGGGCGCGACGAGCAGTACTTC.

This clonotype showed up many times. The chain has TRBV5-1 and TRBJ1-3, with D possibly TRBD1 on 6 matching bases. Looked up from germline, CDR1 is SGHRS and CDR2 is YFSETQ. Between the trimmed V and J ends, which lost 3 bases and 7 bases, there was a span of 14 bases. This CDR3 is built from 14 residues. CDR3 DNA sequence: TGCGCCAGCAGCTCAGGGCCAGGGGAGAACACCATATATTTT. Protein product: CASSSGPGENTIYF. Supplemented by reference TRBV5-1 and TRBJ1-3, the full variable domain reads KAGVTQTPRYLIKTRGQQVTLSCSPISGHRSVSWYQQTPGQGLQFLFEYFSETQRNKGNFPGRFSGRQFSNSRSEMNVSTLELGDSALYLCASSSGPGENTIYFGEGSWLTVV.

A few counts support this clonotype. The V and J genes are TRBV6-5 and TRBJ1-2; 9 bases match TRBD1. This CDR3 comprises 15 residues. J gave up 3 bases and V 2 bases, and 4 bases lay outside the gene matches. The germline gives CDR1 MNHEY, CDR2 SVGAGI. The CDR3 sequence: CASSYGQGIYYGYTF. The CDR3 DNA reads as TGTGCCAGCAGTTACGGACAGGGGATATACTATGGCTACACCTTC.

The chain combines TRBV19 with TRBJ2-7; TRBD2 matches at 9 bases. CDR3 length: 16 residues. Germline-derived CDR1 and CDR2 are LNHDA and SQIVND (reference sequence). With 3 bases clipped from V and 3 bases from J, the junction kept 9 bases outside the gene matches. CDR3 loop: CASSIRSGGIYYEQYF. The CDR3 DNA sequence: TGTGCCAGTAGTATTCGTAGCGGGGGAATCTACTACGAGCAGTACTTC.

This clonotype was recorded at least ten times. V and J are TRBV7-2 and TRBJ2-7; tentative D call: TRBD2 (6 bases). V was pared by 5 bases and J by 7 bases, with 18 bases between. Germline CDR1 is SGHTA and CDR2 is FQGNSA. The CDR3 has 14 residues. The CDR3, as DNA: TGTGCCAGCAGCCCCCCTGGGACTGCGGGGGAGCAGTACTTC. It is translated as CASSPPGTAGEQYF.

This clonotype has just a few counts. The chain carries TRBV2 and TRBJ2-3; the D is unclear. V shed 6 bases and J shed 1 base, with 11 bases lying between them. This CDR3 has 14 amino acids. Germline assignment: CDR1 SNHLY and CDR2 FYNNEI. The CDR3 DNA reads as TGTGCCAGCAGGCCGACTGGACGCACAGATACGCAGTATTTT. Its translation is CASRPTGRTDTQYF.

This clonotype was picked up many times. The chain links TRBV5-1 to TRBJ2-5; D could derive from TRBD1 or TRBD2 (5 bases each). The CDR3 spans 15 residues. Germline V gene data show CDR1 as SGHRS and CDR2 as YFSETQ. Trimming took 0 bases from V and 4 from J, leaving 13 bases between them. CDR3 sequence reads: CASSLAGTPLETQYF. CDR3 coding DNA: TGCGCCAGCAGCTTGGCCGGGACCCCCCTAGAGACCCAGTACTTC.

This clonotype was observed many times. The chain links TRBV27 to TRBJ2-7, with D possibly matching TRBD1 (5 bases). CDR3 length: 11 residues. The V end lost 10 bases, the J end lost 4 bases, and 11 bases lay between the germline ends. Germline loops: CDR1 MNHEY, CDR2 SMNVEV (reference sequence). CDR3 sequence: CATRKGYEQYF. The CDR3 nucleotides read TGTGCCACCAGGAAGGGGTACGAGCAGTACTTC.

The chain has TRBV5-1 and TRBJ1-4; maybe TRBD1 (5 bases). The CDR3 runs to 14 residues. In germline, CDR1 is SGHRS, CDR2 YFSETQ. Trimming pared 4 bases from V and 0 bases from J, leaving 7 bases between. This CDR3 reads CASSGTSTNEKLFF. CDR3 nucleotides: TGCGCCAGCAGCGGGACCTCAACTAATGAAAAACTGTTTTTT.

Many counts were recorded for this clonotype. The J gene is TRBJ1-1, the V gene TRBV4-2, with 8 bases that match TRBD1. CDR3 size: 17 residues. V was clipped by 4 bases and J by 4 bases; unmatched bases: 14. Germline V gene lookup returns CDR1 LGHNA and CDR2 YNFKEQ. The CDR3 sequence: CASSPGLRGRVGTEAFF. The CDR3 DNA reads as TGTGCCAGCAGCCCTGGGCTCAGGGGGCGCGTTGGCACTGAAGCTTTCTTT.

This chain links TRBV27 with TRBJ1-6, with D perhaps TRBD1 (5 bases). The CDR3 is 14 residues long. Germline CDR1 MNHEY, CDR2 SMNVEV (reference sequence). V lost 2 bases and J lost 8, with 10 bases in between. The CDR3 is CASSLVGGYSPLHF. CDR3 coding DNA: TGTGCCAGCAGTTTAGTTGGGGGGTATTCACCCCTCCACTTT.

This chain connects TRBV29-1 to TRBJ2-7; D perhaps matches TRBD2 (5 bases). Germline assignment: CDR1 SQVTM and CDR2 ANQGSEA. Trimming left V 7 bases short and J 1 base short, with 17 bases between. The CDR3 length is 14 residues. The CDR3 protein is CSASPGVRSYEQYF. Written as DNA, the CDR3 is TGCAGCGCTAGCCCTGGGGTACGATCCTACGAGCAGTACTTC.

The V call is TRBV6-1, the J call TRBJ2-5; unclear D gene. The CDR3 has 15 amino acids. Trimming cost V 5 bases and J 4 bases, with 17 bases left between them. The germline V gene encodes CDR1 MNHNS and CDR2 SASEGT. CDR3 nucleotide sequence: TGTGCCAGCAGTTCTCCGGGCCGCGGTACAGAGACCCAGTACTTC. Its translation: CASSSPGRGTETQYF.

There are many counts of this clonotype. The rearrangement joins TRBV6-5 to TRBJ1-2; the D gene is possibly TRBD1 (5 bases). CDR3 size: 15 residues. Germline values: CDR1 MNHEY, CDR2 SVGAGI. V gave up 0 bases and J gave up 1 base, with 9 bases separating them. The CDR3 bases are TGTGCCAGCAGTTACTCTTTGCAGGGTAACTATGGCTACACCTTC. This sequence encodes CASSYSLQGNYGYTF.

This rearrangement joins TRBV20-1 to TRBJ1-1, with a possible D match to TRBD1 (5 bases). Germline loops: CDR1 DFQATT, CDR2 SNEGSKA (reference sequence). V shed 5 bases and J shed 1 base, with 17 bases lying between them. CDR3 size: 15 residues. The DNA of the CDR3 is TGCAGTGCTCCTCCCCGGACGGGGGGGAACACTGAAGCTTTCTTT. It specifies CSAPPRTGGNTEAFF.

This clonotype was counted a few times. The chain employs TRBV18 and TRBJ1-1, with 7 bases matching TRBD1. Trimming removed 3 bases from V and 4 bases from J; junction bases left unmatched: 8. Germline values: CDR1 KGHSH, CDR2 LQKENI. The CDR3 spans 15 residues. CDR3 nucleotide sequence: TGTGCCAGCTCACCCGGGACACAGGGGACCACTGAAGCTTTCTTT. This sequence encodes CASSPGTQGTTEAFF. Variable domain in full (rest from reference TRBV18 and TRBJ1-1): NAGVMQNPRHLVRRRGQEARLRCSPMKGHSHVYWYRQLPEEGLKFMVYLQKENIIDESGMPKERFSAEFPKEGPSILRIQQVVRGDSAAYFCASSPGTQGTTEAFFGQGTRLTVV.

This clonotype came up many times. This chain uses TRBV2 with TRBJ2-1, with a tentative D call TRBD1 (6 bases). CDR1 SNHLY and CDR2 FYNNEI come from the germline V gene. Between the trimmed V and J ends, which lost 1 base and 6 bases, there was a span of 13 bases. This CDR3 spans 15 amino acids. In DNA form, the CDR3 reads TGTGCCAGCAGTGAAGGAGGGGGTTTACGCAATGAGCAGTTCTTC. This translates into CASSEGGGLRNEQFF.

This clonotype has a count of ten or more. The gene calls are TRBV5-1 and TRBJ2-2; 13 bases match TRBD2. Germline CDR1 reads SGHRS; CDR2 reads YFSETQ. This CDR3 has 17 amino acids. Trimming removed 2 bases from V and 4 bases from J; junction bases left unmatched: 5. CDR3 in amino acids: CASSFGTSGVSTGELFF. The CDR3 DNA reads TGCGCCAGCAGCTTTGGGACTAGCGGGGTATCCACCGGGGAGCTGTTTTTT.

This clonotype was recorded at least ten times. This rearrangement joins TRBV7-3 to TRBJ1-1; weak D call: TRBD1 (6 bases). Germline V CDR1 and CDR2: SGHTA, FQGTGA. This CDR3 contains 14 residues. With 4 bases removed from V and 6 bases from J, the gap between germline ends came to 15 bases. CDR3 residues: CASSSRGPGAEAFF. CDR3 nucleotide sequence: TGTGCCAGCAGCTCCCGGGGGCCAGGGGCTGAAGCTTTCTTT.

In its sample, this clonotype was seen many times. The V and J genes are TRBV29-1 and TRBJ2-1, with 10 nucleotides matching TRBD2. The CDR3 length is 15 residues. J gave up 5 bases and V 7 bases, and 11 bases lay outside the gene matches. Germline lookup yields CDR1 SQVTM and CDR2 ANQGSEA. The DNA for the CDR3 is TGCAGCGAGCGATTAGCGGGGGGACCCCACAATGAGCAGTTCTTC. Translation: CSERLAGGPHNEQFF.

The V call is TRBV23-1, the J call TRBJ2-1, with D perhaps matching TRBD2 (6 bases). TRBV23-1 is annotated as an ORF whose role is uncertain. CDR3 length equals 14 residues. The V end lost 7 bases, the J end lost 8 bases, and 18 bases lay between the germline ends. CDR3 nucleotides: TGCGCCAGCAATCTAGCGAGGGATATGGATGAGCAGTTCTTC. This gives the protein CASNLARDMDEQFF.